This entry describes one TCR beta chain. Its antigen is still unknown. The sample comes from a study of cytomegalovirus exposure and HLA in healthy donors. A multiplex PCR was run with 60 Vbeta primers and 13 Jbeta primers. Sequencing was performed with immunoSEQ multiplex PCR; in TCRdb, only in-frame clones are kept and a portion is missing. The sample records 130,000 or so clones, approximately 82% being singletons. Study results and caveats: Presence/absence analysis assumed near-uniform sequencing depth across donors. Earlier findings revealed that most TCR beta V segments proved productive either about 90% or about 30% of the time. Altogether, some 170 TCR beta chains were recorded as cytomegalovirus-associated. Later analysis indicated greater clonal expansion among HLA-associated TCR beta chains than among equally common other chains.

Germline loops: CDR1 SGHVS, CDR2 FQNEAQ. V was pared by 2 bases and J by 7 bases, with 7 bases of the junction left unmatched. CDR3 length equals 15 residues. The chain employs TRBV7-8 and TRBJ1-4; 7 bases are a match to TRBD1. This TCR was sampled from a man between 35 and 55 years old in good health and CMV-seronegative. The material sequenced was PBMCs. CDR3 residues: CASSLTGEVVEKLFF. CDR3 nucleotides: TGTGCCAGCAGCTTAACAGGGGAGGTTGTTGAAAAACTGTTTTTT.